These 9 T cell receptor beta chains originate from one sample sequenced in a study of breast tumors, draining lymph nodes, adjacent tissues. TCRdb analysed the multiplex PCR reads with MiXCR anew, one entry per CDR3 protein. The sample carries approximately 150,000 distinct CDR3 sequences, approximately 32% recorded once. Breast cancer patients provided tissue from their axillary draining lymph nodes. The sequenced material came from axillary lymph node tissue. These receptor sequences come from a female donor with breast cancer. Some clones in this sample may be carry-over from other donors' samples.

This clonotype was found many times. The V gene is TRBV19, the J gene TRBJ1-6, with TRBD1 as a possible D gene (5 bases). The germline gives CDR1 LNHDA, CDR2 SQIVND (reference sequence). V dropped 5 bases and J dropped 7 bases, with 15 bases sitting between them. The CDR3 covers 15 residues. The CDR3 nucleotides read TGTGCCAGTAGTCCCCGGGCAGGGTTAAATTCACCCCTCCACTTT. It is translated as CASSPRAGLNSPLHF.

This clonotype has a count of ten or more. The V call is TRBV6-1, the J call TRBJ2-1, with D maybe TRBD1 (6 bases). The CDR3 spans 13 residues. Germline V gene sequence: CDR1 MNHNS, CDR2 SASEGT. The germline V and J ends were trimmed by 8 bases and 6 bases, with 14 bases remaining between them. In DNA form, the CDR3 reads TGTGCCAGCGAGATTGGACAGCGCAATGAGCAGTTCTTC. It specifies CASEIGQRNEQFF.

The genes are TRBV2 and TRBJ2-7; tentative D call: TRBD2 (7 bases). This CDR3 contains 11 residues. V lost 8 bases and J 6 bases, leaving 11 bases between the germline ends. CDR1 and CDR2 (germline): SNHLY, FYNNEI. The CDR3 is CASGGAGEQYV. CDR3 DNA: TGTGCCAGCGGGGGGGCAGGCGAGCAGTACGTC.

This clonotype was counted ten times or more. One base away lies a much larger clone, so this may be a sequencing read error. The chain employs TRBV20-1 and TRBJ2-7, with TRBD1 identical over 7 bases. Germline V lookup: CDR1 DFQATT, CDR2 SNEGSKA (reference sequence). The CDR3 extends over 17 amino acids. The V gene end was trimmed by 0 bases and the J gene end by 5 bases; junction bases not matched to a gene: 16. CDR3 DNA: TGCAGTGCTAGAGATCCCCGGACTGATCCCAGGGGGAACGAGCAGTACTTC. Amino acid sequence: CSARDPRTDPRGNEQYF.

This clonotype was found many times. Its ends do not fully match the called genes, so a read error is possible. This chain uses TRBV4-1 with TRBJ2-3; 7 bases line up with TRBD2. The CDR3 is made up of 13 amino acids. Germline V gene sequence: CDR1 MGHRA, CDR2 YSYEKL. The CDR3 protein is CASSQGGSGTNHF. The CDR3 nucleotides are TGCGCCAGCAGCCAAGGGGGGTCCGGGACTAACCACTTT.

This clonotype was seen many times. V and J are TRBV29-1 and TRBJ2-3; perhaps TRBD2 as D (6 bases). The CDR3 totals 12 residues. The V and J ends lost 6 bases and 6 bases respectively, with 13 bases between them. Germline V CDR1 and CDR2: SQVTM, ANQGSEA. The CDR3 nucleotides are TGCAGCGTCCTGGCGGGGATGGATACGCAGTATTTT. As protein: CSVLAGMDTQYF.

About this clonotype: A much larger clone lies a single base off, so this may be a read error. V usage is TRBV5-4 and J usage is TRBJ2-5; tentative D call: TRBD2 (7 bases). The CDR3 contains 15 residues. Trimming took 4 bases from V and 5 from J, leaving 18 bases between them. Germline V gene sequence: CDR1 SGHNT, CDR2 YYREEE (reference sequence). Written as DNA, the CDR3 is TGTGCCAGCAGCCCCAGCGGGGCTCAGGGGGAGACCCAGTACTTC. This gives the protein CASSPSGAQGETQYF.

V and J are TRBV4-2 and TRBJ2-2; D unresolved. V shed 0 bases and J shed 2 bases, with 7 bases lying between them. Germline V gene data show CDR1 as LGHNA and CDR2 as YNFKEQ. This CDR3 spans 15 amino acids. CDR3 coding DNA: TGTGCCAGCAGCCAAGAGTGGCAAAACACCGGGGAGCTGTTTTTT. Amino acids: CASSQEWQNTGELFF.

In this sample, this clonotype turned up many times. V gene TRBV5-8 combines with J gene TRBJ2-2; D call uncertain. The CDR3 runs to 15 residues. Trimming removed 0 bases from V and 4 bases from J, with 10 bases in between. The germline gives CDR1 SGHTS, CDR2 YDEGEE. The CDR3 sequence: CASSLDTSFTGELFF. The CDR3, as DNA: TGTGCCAGCAGCTTGGACACGAGCTTCACCGGGGAGCTGTTTTTT.